Included here is one T cell receptor beta chain sequence, with context. Its antigen is unknown. Method: immunoSEQ multiplex PCR; TCRdb's copy keeps in-frame clones and lacks some. There are fewer than 200,000 clones in the sample; over 85% occur only once, and 4% to 4.5% lies in the top ten. This specimen belongs to a study of cytomegalovirus exposure and HLA in healthy donors. Study results and limitations: Among TCR beta chains, those listed as cytomegalovirus-associated numbered fewer than 200.

CDR3 size: 15 residues. The germline V gene has CDR1 SEHNR and CDR2 FQNEAQ (reference sequence). Trimming took off 2 bases at V and 1 base at J, with 12 bases between the two ends. This TCR was recovered from a young man in good health and CMV-seropositive. Input material: PBMCs. The chain is built from TRBV7-9 and TRBJ2-7, with D perhaps TRBD2 (6 bases). Here the CDR3 DNA reads TGTGCCAGCAGCTTAAACCGCGGGGCTTCCTACGAGCAGTACTTC. Its protein is CASSLNRGASYEQYF. The variable domain in full, completed from reference TRBV7-9 and TRBJ2-7, reads DTGVSQNPRHKITKRGQNVTFRCDPISEHNRLYWYRQTLGQGPEFLTYFQNEAQLEKSRLLSDRFSAERPKGSFSTLEIQRTEQGDSAMYLCASSLNRGASYEQYFGPGTRLTVT.